The rows below give T cell receptor beta chains drawn from one sample of a study of Ad26.COV2.S vaccination and SARS-CoV-2 variants. TCRdb's table, derived via immunoSEQ multiplex PCR, lists solely in-frame clones and lacks some. The sample shows some 290,000 clones, around four fifths of them seen only once. The specimen comprised peripheral blood, sampled in a trial of Ad26.COV2.S vaccine versus placebo. The source of these receptors is a person between 18 and 65 years old who received the Ad26.COV2.S COVID-19 vaccine or a placebo. CDR3s include the opening cysteine and the closing phenylalanine or tryptophan.

TRBJ1-2,TRBV10-3,CAISLGQGGGYTF
TRBJ2-7,TRBV5-8,CASSYQGAYEQYF
TRBJ1-1,TRBV4-1,CASSLRTGLGTEAFF
TRBJ2-1,TRBV3-1/TRBV3-2,CASSQAEGLSGGAEQFF
TRBJ2-5,TRBV18,CASSPYDREQETQYF
TRBJ2-7,TRBV6-1,CASSESDYEQYF
TRBJ1-5,TRBV6-5,CASSYSGPNQPQHF
TRBJ1-3,TRBV18,CASSPRRQIRSGNTIYF
TRBJ2-7,TRBV2,CASSEARGLEQYF
TRBJ1-5,TRBV19,CASSRQDSNQPQHF
TRBJ2-1,TRBV27,CASSDYTRSTSGGVLYNEQFF
TRBJ1-1,TRBV16,CASSADRNTEAFF
TRBJ1-2,TRBV19,CASDGHDNYGYTF
TRBJ1-4,TRBV9,CASSPRATNEKLFF
TRBJ2-7,TRBV12-3/TRBV12-4,CASSFRGRHEQYF